One sample yielded the 24 T cell receptor delta chains listed below, sequenced in a study of gammadelta T cells in human blood. With CATT, TCRdb re-called clones from the RT-PCR reads. The table lists 650 to 850 delta-chain clones, 40% to 50% of them singletons. Sequenced sample: non-Vgamma9Vdelta2 gamma-delta T cells from infant blood. These receptors came from a human donor.

To note about this clone: Additional DNA sequences in this sample encode the identical CDR3. The J gene call is TRDJ3, but no V gene call exists. CDR3 size: 10 residues. Here the CDR3 DNA reads TGCTCCGGGGACACCCGACAGATGTTTTTC. It codes for CSGDTRQMFF.

On this clone: Given a much more abundant clone one base away, this may be a read error. The chain joins TRDV1 to TRDJ1; a weak D match, TRDD3 (9 bases). V lost 3 bases and J lost 0, with 38 bases in between. Germline V gene sequence: CDR1 TSWWSYY, CDR2 QGS. The CDR3 length is 24 residues. The CDR3 nucleotides are TGTGCTCTTGGGGAGCTTCTTCCTACTGAGACACAACTGGGGGAGCTGGAGGACACCGATAAACTCATCTTT. Encoded protein: CALGELLPTETQLGELEDTDKLIF.

For this clone: This may be a read error: a much more frequent sequence differs by one nucleotide. Other DNA sequences in this specimen translate into the identical CDR3. The chain employs TRDV1 and TRDJ3; TRDD3 is a possible D gene (6 bases). This CDR3 spans 22 amino acids. V was clipped by 2 bases and J by 1 base, with 24 bases between them. Germline V gene data show CDR1 as TSWWSYY and CDR2 as QGS. DNA for the CDR3: TGTGCTCTTGGGGAAAGTCCTCATTGGGGGCCCGGGGTATCCTGGGACACCCGACAGATGTTTTTC. Translation: CALGESPHWGPGVSWDTRQMFF.

Turning to this clone: This CDR3 is also generated by other DNA sequences in the sample. The rearrangement joins TRDV2 to TRDJ1, with TRDD3 identical over 13 bases. The CDR3 has 19 amino acids. CDR1 is GEAIGNYY and CDR2 is EKD in the germline V gene. The V segment lost 3 bases and the J segment 1 base; nucleotides outside the gene matches: 13. This CDR3 is CACDSFTGGYARVTDKLIF. CDR3 sequence (DNA): TGTGCCTGTGACTCATTTACTGGGGGATACGCGCGGGTCACCGATAAACTCATCTTT.

As to this clone: Given a much more abundant clone one base away, this may be a read error. The chain combines TRDV1 with TRDJ1; 11 bases match TRDD3. The germline V gene encodes CDR1 TSWWSYY and CDR2 QGS. The CDR3 length is 25 residues. V dropped 4 bases and J dropped 0; count of bases not matched to a gene: 31. The chain's CDR3 is CALGVRPSPYWGIGATGWYTDKLIF. The CDR3 DNA reads as TGTGCTCTTGGGGTCCGGCCTTCCCCATACTGGGGGATAGGTGCGACTGGCTGGTACACCGATAAACTCATCTTT.

This clone is large within its sample. The J gene is TRDJ1, the V gene TRDV1; D is possibly TRDD2 or TRDD3 (8 bases each). Between the trimmed V and J ends, which lost 4 bases and 0 bases, there was a span of 27 bases. The CDR3 covers 20 residues. CDR1 is TSWWSYY, CDR2 QGS, per germline. CDR3 region: CALGGLPSTGGWLYTDKLIF. The CDR3 region has the DNA TGTGCTCTTGGGGGCCTTCCTAGTACTGGGGGGTGGCTTTACACCGATAAACTCATCTTT.

In regard to this clone: This may stem from a read error, because a much larger clone lies one nucleotide away. In the same sample, other DNA sequences code for this CDR3. The J gene is TRDJ1, the V gene TRDV1; D possibly matches TRDD2 or TRDD3 (7 bases each). The germline gives CDR1 TSWWSYY, CDR2 QGS. CDR3 size: 19 residues. The CDR3 sequence: CALSTSPFLGVLGGYKLIF. The CDR3 coding sequence is TGCGCTCTTTCGACGTCCCCCTTCCTCGGAGTCCTGGGGGGATATAAACTCATCTTT.

As regards this clone: The junction does not match germline at one end; this may be a read error. In the same sample, other DNA sequences code for this CDR3. This rearrangement joins TRDV1 to TRDJ1; 8 nucleotides agree with TRDD3. The CDR3 is 16 residues long. Germline CDR1 TSWWSYY, CDR2 QGS. The CDR3 region has the DNA TGTGCTCTGGGGGAGCAACTGGGGGCCTACACCGATAAACTCATCTTT. Amino acid sequence: CALGEQLGAYTDKLIF.

This sequence joins TRDV1 and TRDJ1; TRDD2 aligns across 8 bases. Unmatched junction bases numbered 19, after V lost 4 bases and J lost 0 bases. There are 20 residues in the CDR3. CDR1 is TSWWSYY, CDR2 QGS, per germline. In DNA form, the CDR3 reads TGTGCTCTTGGGGCGCCTCCCTTCCTAGGTGAGGGATCCTACACCGATAAACTCATCTTT. Amino acid sequence: CALGAPPFLGEGSYTDKLIF.

This chain joins TRDV1 and TRDJ1, with a possible D match to TRDD2 (5 bases). The ends were cut back, 3 bases at V and 0 bases at J, with 23 bases in the middle. The CDR3 spans 19 residues. Germline V CDR1 and CDR2: TSWWSYY, QGS. The CDR3 nucleotides read TGTGCTCTTGGGGACCGCTTCCCCACAAAGACTCTCAACACCGATAAACTCATCTTT. Its protein product is CALGDRFPTKTLNTDKLIF.

Within the sample, this clone is large. This sequence joins TRDV1 and TRDJ1, with TRDD3 matching 13 bases. From germline, CDR1 is TSWWSYY and CDR2 QGS. J was trimmed by 2 bases and V by 1 base; bases with no gene match: 7. The CDR3 is made up of 18 amino acids. For the CDR3, the DNA is TGTGCTCTTGGGGAACCCCGACTGGGGGATACGGCGACCGATAAACTCATCTTT. Its translation: CALGEPRLGDTATDKLIF.

A word on this clone: This clone may be a read error of a much larger clone one base away. The chain is built from TRDV1 and TRDJ1; 10 bases line up with TRDD3. Germline V gene data show CDR1 as TSWWSYY and CDR2 as QGS. This CDR3 has 20 residues. V shed 3 bases and J 1 base; nucleotides not matched to a gene: 17. The CDR3 here is CALGEPKTYTGDTSTDKLIF. The CDR3 coding sequence is TGTGCTCTTGGGGAGCCCAAGACCTACACGGGGGATACGTCCACCGATAAACTCATCTTT.

By share, this clone ranks as large (0.1 to 1%). The chain couples TRDV3 to TRDJ1; 13 positions agree with TRDD3. Germline V gene lookup returns CDR1 TVYSNPD and CDR2 GDNSRS (reference sequence). Germline trimming cut 1 base from V and 2 bases from J; bases unmatched to any gene: 7. This CDR3 has 16 amino acids. The CDR3 bases are TGTGCCTTTACCCCTACTGGGGGATACGGGACCGATAAACTCATCTTT. Amino acid sequence: CAFTPTGGYGTDKLIF.

A note on this clone: The same CDR3 can be traced to other DNA sequences in this sample. The V call is TRDV1, the J call TRDJ1; TRDD3 aligns across 11 bases. The CDR3 runs 21 residues. The germline V gene has CDR1 TSWWSYY and CDR2 QGS. After removal of 4 bases from V and 1 base from J, the junction contained 20 bases not matched to a gene. The DNA of the CDR3 is TGTGCTCTTGGGGCACCGTCCTACCGAGGGGTGGGGGATACGAGCACCGATAAACTCATCTTT. Translating gives CALGAPSYRGVGDTSTDKLIF.

Judged by abundance, this clone is large. The V gene is TRAV29/DV5, the J gene TRDJ1, with 7 positions matching TRDD3. The CDR3 is made up of 17 amino acids. V lost 0 bases to trimming and J lost 4 bases; unmatched junction nucleotides: 15. Per the germline V gene, CDR1 is NSMFDY and CDR2 is ISSIKDK. CDR3 sequence (DNA): TGTGCAGCAAGCGCCCCATTGTACTGGGGCCTCAGCGATAAACTCATCTTT. This translates into CAASAPLYWGLSDKLIF.

Relative to its sample, this clone is large. Additional DNA sequences in this sample encode the identical CDR3. The chain recombines TRDV1 with TRDJ1; D gene uncertain. The V end was cut by 2 bases, the J end by 2 bases, with 9 bases between. Germline values: CDR1 TSWWSYY, CDR2 QGS. This CDR3 has 14 residues. CDR3 nucleotide sequence: TGTGCTCTTGGGGAATTAGTAGGAACCGATAAACTCATCTTT. This translates into CALGELVGTDKLIF.

This clone is labeled large. The chain recombines TRDV1 with TRDJ1, with a weak D call TRDD3 (5 bases). This CDR3 comprises 24 residues. The germline V gene encodes CDR1 TSWWSYY and CDR2 QGS. V was trimmed by 3 bases and J by 0 bases, leaving 38 bases between them. The CDR3: CALGERYLLSPRGGGPWYTDKLIF. CDR3 DNA: TGTGCTCTTGGGGAGCGATACTTACTTTCCCCCCGTGGAGGGGGCCCTTGGTACACCGATAAACTCATCTTT.

Worth noting for this clone: A far larger clone is one nucleotide away, so this likely arose from a read error. V is TRDV1 and J is TRDJ1; D not resolved. This CDR3 comprises 13 residues. CDR1 TSWWSYY and CDR2 QGS come from the germline V gene. Trimming cost V 4 bases and J 5 bases, with 11 bases left between them. CDR3 nucleotide sequence: TGTGCTCTTGGGGCACTACAGTCTGATAAACTCATCTTT. Its protein is CALGALQSDKLIF.

J is TRDJ1 and V is TRDV1; D is unresolved. CDR1 is TSWWSYY and CDR2 is QGS in the germline V gene. Deletions cut 1 base from V and 0 bases from J, with 9 bases between. The CDR3 is 15 residues long. The CDR3 is CALGEHPWYTDKLIF. Written as DNA, the CDR3 is TGTGCTCTTGGGGAACACCCTTGGTACACCGATAAACTCATCTTT.

The chain couples TRDV1 to TRDJ1, with D tentatively TRDD3 (5 bases). Germline assignment: CDR1 TSWWSYY and CDR2 QGS. This CDR3 spans 14 amino acids. Trimming left V 7 bases short and J 10 bases short, with 22 bases between. In nucleotides, the CDR3 is TGTGCTCTTGTAGGGGGTATGCCTCCCCCCGGACTCATCTTT. It yields the protein CALVGGMPPPGLIF.

This clone was seen just once. This clone may be a read error of a much larger clone one base away. The DNA is left out, because the CDR3 cannot be placed on it with certainty; the CDR3 is given as TCRdb lists it. Other DNA sequences of this sample code for an identical CDR3. The rearrangement joins TRAV38-2/DV8 to TRDJ1; TRDD3, the D gene given by the table, was not confirmed from the DNA. Looked up from germline, CDR1 is TSESDYY and CDR2 is QEAYKQQN. The CDR3 totals 19 residues, both ends included. The CDR3 sequence: CAYRRLSGYVGSGTDKLIF.

As to this clone: A far more abundant clone sits one base away, making this likely a read error. This sample includes further DNA sequences coding for the same CDR3. The chain carries TRDV1 and TRDJ1; TRDD3 aligns across 7 bases. CDR1 and CDR2 (germline): TSWWSYY, QGS. The CDR3 loop spans 23 amino acids. J gave up 0 bases and V 1 base, and 26 bases lay outside the gene matches. CDR3 protein: CALGEPRGPRWTGDPDYTDKLIF. The CDR3, as DNA: TGTGCTCTTGGGGAACCCCGGGGGCCACGGTGGACTGGGGACCCTGATTACACCGATAAACTCATCTTT.

In its sample, this clone ranks as large (0.1 to 1%). The chain has TRDV1 and TRDJ1; no firm D call. From germline, CDR1 is TSWWSYY and CDR2 QGS. V was cut by 0 bases and J by 5 bases, with 19 bases left in between. CDR3 size: 17 residues. The DNA of the CDR3 is TGTGCTCTTGGGGAACTACACAAAATCACAGGGTGGGATAAACTCATCTTT. Translated, it gives CALGELHKITGWDKLIF.

As for this clone: A much larger clonotype is one base distant, so this may be a read error. The same CDR3 can be traced to other DNA sequences in this sample. V gene TRDV1 combines with J gene TRDJ1; 8 bases agree with TRDD3. From germline, CDR1 is TSWWSYY and CDR2 QGS. Trimming at V came to 9 bases and at J to 2 bases, leaving 17 bases not matched to a gene. This CDR3 contains 17 residues. CDR3 amino acids: CALPYTSGGSLTDKLIF. In nucleotides, the CDR3 is TGTGCTCTACCCTATACGAGTGGGGGATCCCTAACCGATAAACTCATCTTT.